Reported below is one TCR beta chain. Its target is not known. The CDR3 contains 15 residues. V was clipped by 6 bases and J by 3 bases; unmatched bases: 8. Germline CDR1 and CDR2: SGHDN and FVKESK. The sample originates from a study of shared clonotypes between healthy human individuals. Method: immunoSEQ multiplex PCR; TCRdb's copy keeps in-frame clones and lacks some. Among roughly 1,800,000 clones, about 95% were seen once, and the ten largest hold less than 1.5%. CD45RO-negative, CCR7-selected cells formed the naive CD8 fraction, which excluded terminally differentiated effector memory CD45RA+ cells. General study points: Between several donors, naive CD4 clonotypes were shared at a level of around 5.2%.

This TCR was sampled from a man younger than 35 in good health. The sample comprised naive CD8+ T cells sorted from blood. The genes are TRBV14 and TRBJ2-7; 10 bases match TRBD2. In nucleotides, the CDR3 is TGTGCCAGCAGGCAGACTAGCGGGTTGCACTACGAGCAGTACTTC. Translation: CASRQTSGLHYEQYF.